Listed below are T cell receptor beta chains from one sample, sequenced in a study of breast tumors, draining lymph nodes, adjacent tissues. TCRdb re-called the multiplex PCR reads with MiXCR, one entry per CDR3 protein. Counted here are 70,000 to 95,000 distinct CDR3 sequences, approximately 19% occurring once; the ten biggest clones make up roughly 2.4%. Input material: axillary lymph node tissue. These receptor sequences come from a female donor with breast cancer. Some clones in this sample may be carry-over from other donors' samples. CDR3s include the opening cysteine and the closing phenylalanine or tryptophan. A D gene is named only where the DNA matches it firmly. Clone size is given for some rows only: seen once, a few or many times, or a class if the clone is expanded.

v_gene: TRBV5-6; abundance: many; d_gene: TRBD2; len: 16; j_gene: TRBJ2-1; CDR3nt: TGTGCCAGCAGCTTCACGGGACTAGCGGAATACAATGAGCAGTTCTTC; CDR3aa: CASSFTGLAEYNEQFF
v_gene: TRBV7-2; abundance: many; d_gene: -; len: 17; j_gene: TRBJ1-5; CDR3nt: TGTGCCAGCAGCCCAAAGACCCCAAAGTATAGCAATCAGCCCCAGCATTTT; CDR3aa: CASSPKTPKYSNQPQHF
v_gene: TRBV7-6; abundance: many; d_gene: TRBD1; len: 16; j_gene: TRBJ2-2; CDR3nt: TGTGCCAGCAGCCTCGGAACAGGGGGGTACACCGGGGAGCTGTTTTTT; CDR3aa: CASSLGTGGYTGELFF
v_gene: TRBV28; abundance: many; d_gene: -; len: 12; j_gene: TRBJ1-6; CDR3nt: TGTGCCAGCACGTCCTTAAATTCACCCCTCCACTTT; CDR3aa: CASTSLNSPLHF
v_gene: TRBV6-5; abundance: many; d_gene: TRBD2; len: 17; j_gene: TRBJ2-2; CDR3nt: TGTGCCAGCAGTTCGGGACTAGCGGGAGAGGGCACCGGGGAGCTGTTTTTT; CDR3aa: CASSSGLAGEGTGELFF
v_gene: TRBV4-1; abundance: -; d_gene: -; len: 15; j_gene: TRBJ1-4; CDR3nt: TGCGCCAGCAGCCAAGACGAGGGGGGAAAGGAAAAACTGCTTTTT; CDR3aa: CASSQDEGGKEKLLF
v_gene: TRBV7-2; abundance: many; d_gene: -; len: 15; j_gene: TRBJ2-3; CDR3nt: TGTGCCAGCAGCTTCCCAGCGGGTAGGACAGATACGCAGTATTTT; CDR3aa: CASSFPAGRTDTQYF
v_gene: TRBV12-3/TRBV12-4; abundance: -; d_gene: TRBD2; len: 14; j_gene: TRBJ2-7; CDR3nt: TGTGCCAGCAGTCCAGCCGCCGGGGGGTACGAGCAGTACTTC; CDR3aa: CASSPAAGGYEQYF
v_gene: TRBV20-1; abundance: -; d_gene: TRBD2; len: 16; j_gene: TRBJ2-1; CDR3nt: TGCAGTGCTGGGAGGACTAGCGGGAGGCTTGGGGATGAGCAGTTCTTC; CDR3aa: CSAGRTSGRLGDEQFF
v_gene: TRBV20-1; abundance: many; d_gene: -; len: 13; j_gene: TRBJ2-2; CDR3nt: TGCAGTGCTAGGGACTATCGGGTCGGGGAGCTGTTTTTT; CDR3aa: CSARDYRVGELFF
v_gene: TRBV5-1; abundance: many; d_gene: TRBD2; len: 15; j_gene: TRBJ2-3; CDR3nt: TGCGCCAGCAGCAAATTAGCGGGAGGGTCAGATACGCAGTATTTT; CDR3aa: CASSKLAGGSDTQYF
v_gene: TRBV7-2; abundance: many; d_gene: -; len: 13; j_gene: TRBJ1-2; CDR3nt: TGTGCCAGCAGCCCGACAGAGAACTATGGCTACACCTTC; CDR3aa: CASSPTENYGYTF
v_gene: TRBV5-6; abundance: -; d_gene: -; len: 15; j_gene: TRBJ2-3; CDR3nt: TGTGCCAGCAGTCGCGCCGGGGCCCGAGGGGATACGCAGTGTTTT; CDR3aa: CASSRAGARGDTQCF
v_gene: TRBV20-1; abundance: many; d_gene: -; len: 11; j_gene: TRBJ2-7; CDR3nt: TGCAGTCATGCAGACTCCTACGAGCAGTACTTC; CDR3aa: CSHADSYEQYF
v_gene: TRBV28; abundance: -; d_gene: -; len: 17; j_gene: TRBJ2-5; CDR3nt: TGTGCCAGCGGAAAGGGGCAGGGTATTACCATAGGAGAGACCCAGTACTTC; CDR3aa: CASGKGQGITIGETQYF